The clone carrying this T cell receptor (beta chain) was counted a few times. The record originates from a study of molecular identifiers for immune sequencing clone quantification. TCRdb ran MiXCR on the PCR reads and lists one entry per CDR3 protein. The sample lists 100,000 or so distinct CDR3 sequences, about 35% seen once, with 9% to 10% in the top ten. The sample comprised naive CD8+ T cells from blood, with Jurkat cell RNA spiked in. As for subset: FACS-sorted CD8+CD4-CCR7+CD45RA+ naive T cells. This TCR was sampled from a human donor in good health. Some libraries in this study had Jurkat cell RNA spiked in.

This chain's CDR3 is CASSYDGQREPIEKLFF. The CDR3 DNA reads as TGTGCCAGCAGTTACGACGGACAGCGGGAACCGATTGAAAAACTGTTTTTT. The gene calls are TRBV6-2 or TRBV6-3 and TRBJ1-4; D possibly corresponds to TRBD1 (6 bases). CDR3 length equals 17 residues. Germline CDR1 is MNHEY and CDR2 is SVGEGT. Trimming left V 2 bases short and J 7 bases short, with 20 bases between.